This TCR beta chain was sequenced for a study of patients and donors after allogeneic stem cell transplantation. V trimming: 4 bases; J trimming: 4 bases; junction bases outside the gene matches: 7. CDR1 LGHDT and CDR2 YNNKEL come from the germline V gene (reference sequence). This CDR3 is 16 amino acids long. TCRdb re-called the RT-PCR reads with MiXCR, one entry per CDR3 protein. The table records about 12,000 distinct CDR3 sequences, approximately 26% of them present only once. This clonotype was counted a few times. The chain carries TRBV3-1 and TRBJ2-1; 10 bases align to TRBD2. The clonotype was recovered from a human donor who was either an allogeneic HSCT recipient or a stem cell or donor lymphocyte infusion donor (not recorded which). It is not recorded whose cells these are; they may come from a transplant donor. The material sequenced was blood, either unsorted or a sorted T cell fraction (not recorded which). In DNA form, the CDR3 reads TGTGCCAGCAGCCCCCGGACTAGCGGATTTTACAATGAGCAGTTCTTC. Its translation: CASSPRTSGFYNEQFF.